What follows describes a single T cell receptor beta chain. This clone's antigen is unknown. It has no much larger one-base neighbor in the sample; base qualities were not kept. This entry belongs to a study of shared clonotypes between healthy human individuals (dated by TCRdb to 2018 to 2021). About the investigation overall: The cohort comprised a couple of women and a few men aged 18 to 49 years. For each donor, CD4 naive and CD4 memory were each given three plates, CD8 naive was given two plates, and CD8 memory was given one plate. Blood TCR repertoires of a handful of healthy adults were deeply sequenced to estimate repertoire size and the extent of clonotype sharing between individuals. Libraries were prepared and TCR repertoires were sequenced by different laboratories using diverse techniques, in order to increase sequencing depth and limit assay-specific biases. Between about 0.9 and 10 billion PBMCs per donor were obtained by leukapheresis. Overall study outcomes, separate from this receptor: Compared with non-shared clonotypes, clonotypes shared by all four sorted-subset donors had higher generation probabilities. Only blood was sampled, and tissue TCR repertoires likely differ from those in blood. Naive subsets generally had larger estimated clonotype richness than memory subsets. Sharing across a few donors was observed for approximately 5% of naive CD4, under 4% of naive CD8, 2% to 2.5% of memory CD4, and around 0.4% of memory CD8 clonotypes. Incomplete sequencing was indicated by rarefaction of sorted-subset datasets, despite the large sequencing depth. Because the study included a small number of donors, the genetic and exposure-history diversity represented was limited. Pairwise subsampling led to the expectation that sequencing depth would affect the degree of clonotype sharing among donors.

CD8 naive samples consisted of CD45RO-negative cells that were positively selected for CCR7, yielding a CD45RA+CCR7+ population without TemRA cells. Healthy HIV-negative adults with no recently reported acute infections or vaccinations were included as donors. Every donor was a Caucasian adult residing in Nashville, Tennessee, USA. Blood was obtained by leukapheresis, after which PBMCs were separated by Ficoll-Histopaque density gradient centrifugation and cryopreserved in liquid nitrogen vapor phase. Analytical flow cytometry was used to check the purity and quantity of each magnetically sorted T cell population. From each sorted fraction, genomic DNA was isolated and quantified by UV absorbance on a Nanodrop 2000c. Using the deep immunoSEQ assay, TCR CDR3 regions were amplified from genomic DNA by multiplex PCR. Genomic DNA extracted from each cell subset was distributed evenly over all wells of several immunoSEQ 96-well plates, and each plate served as one replicate. For sorted subsets, each replicate PCR was loaded with roughly 0.2 ug genomic DNA, equivalent to approximately 27,000 T cell genomes. Purified libraries were quantified with a Qubit 3.0 fluorometer, sized on a Bioanalyzer 2100, and re-quantified with the KAPA Library Quantification kit. Every immunoSEQ 96-well plate was sequenced on a dedicated single-read 150-cycle Illumina NextSeq 550 flow cell. The authors' analysis ran thus. The immunoSEQ output contained only junctional sequences without quality scores, so filtering could not match that applied to full-length reads. Sequences were annotated with PyIR, a Python wrapper for IgBLAST v1.9, using IMGT germline references to assign V/J genes and CDR3. Reads were removed for weak V/J assignments (E-value above 1e-6), missing CDR3, stop codons, out-of-frame junctions, or ambiguous translated residues. V3J clonotypes were defined as sequences sharing the same inferred V gene, J gene, and CDR3 amino acid sequence. To compute the percentage overlap between repertoires, the number of shared unique clonotypes was divided by the size of the smaller repertoire. Repertoire richness was assessed with RTK rarefaction, the Chao1 estimator, and Recon v2.1 estimates of unobserved clonotypes. For all TCRbeta clonotypes obtained by the gDNA method from four donors, generation probabilities were computed with OLGA. The table comes from immuneACCESS by way of TCRdb, which keeps in-frame sequences with V and J called. Part of the clones is missing from these tables; in studies checked, under half for an unresolved V gene and the rest for unknown reasons. V, J and clone size were drawn from that table, and D and trimming were deduced from the DNA. In all, the sample holds about 590,000 clones, and 95% to 96% of those were seen once. The top ten hold 0.085% to 0.11% of the sample.

Material for sequencing was naive CD8+ T cells sorted from blood. What this sample's cell subset or site label stands for: CD45RA+CCR7+. This TCR came from a woman in her 30s in good health.

CDR3 reads: CASSADVPPGYTF. Here is the DNA: TGTGCCAGCAGCGCGGACGTTCCTCCGGGCTACACCTTC. The chain joins TRBV5-6 to TRBJ1-2, with the D gene not confidently named. CDR1 is given as SGHDT and CDR2 as YYEEEE, both from the germline V gene. V was cut back by 4 bases and J by 8 bases, leaving a gap of 15 bases between them. Its CDR3 holds 13 amino acids, cysteine through phenylalanine. Solely the CDR3 DNA is kept, with 39 bases framed from the first base. Reference TRBV5-6 and TRBJ1-2 proteins supply the regions before and after the CDR3; the full variable domain is: DAGVTQSPTHLIKTRGQQVTLRCSPKSGHDTVSWYQQALGQGPQFIFQYYEEEERQRGNFPDRFSGHQFPNYSSELNVNALLLGDSALYLCASSADVPPGYTFGSGTRLTVV.